This note documents a single T cell receptor beta chain sequence. Patients in Seattle were enrolled during active infection, then followed longitudinally. Authors' processing steps: By means of reference gene primer amplification, nucleated cell counts were estimated. Libraries were prepared by immunoSEQ multiplex PCR; TCRdb keeps only in-frame clonotypes and omits some of them. The DNA gave D and trimming, while V, J and clone size come from that table. The sample carries roughly 200,000 clones, 81% recorded once. The data were obtained in a study of blood T cell repertoires in COVID-19. At the level of the study: Spain, Italy and the United States supplied samples that represented acute and convalescent COVID-19. The cDNA or gDNA used as material had been derived from T cells, B-cell-depleted T cells, or PBMCs.

Trimming stripped 7 bases from V and 4 bases from J, with 20 bases between. The germline V gene encodes CDR1 MNHNY and CDR2 SVGAGI (reference sequence). This CDR3 comprises 16 residues. This chain uses TRBV6-6 with TRBJ1-3; no clear D gene. Sequencing input: peripheral blood. The clonotype comes from a woman aged 40 to 50 with COVID-19, enrolled during active disease. This CDR3 is CASNNAPVGNGNTIYF. The CDR3 DNA follows: TGTGCCAGCAATAATGCGCCGGTTGGTAACGGAAACACCATATATTTT.